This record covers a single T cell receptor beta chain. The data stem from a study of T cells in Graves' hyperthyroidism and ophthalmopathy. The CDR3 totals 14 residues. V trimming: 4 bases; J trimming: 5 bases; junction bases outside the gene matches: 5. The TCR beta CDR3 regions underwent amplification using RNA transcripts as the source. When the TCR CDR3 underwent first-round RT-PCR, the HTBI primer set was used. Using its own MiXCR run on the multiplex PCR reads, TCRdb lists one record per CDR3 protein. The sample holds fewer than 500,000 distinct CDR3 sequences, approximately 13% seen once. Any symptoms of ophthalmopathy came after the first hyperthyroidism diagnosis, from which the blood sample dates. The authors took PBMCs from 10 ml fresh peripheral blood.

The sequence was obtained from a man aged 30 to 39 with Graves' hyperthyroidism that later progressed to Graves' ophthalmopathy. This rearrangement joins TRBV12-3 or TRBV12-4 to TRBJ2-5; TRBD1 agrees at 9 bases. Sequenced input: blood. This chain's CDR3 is CASSSGTGKETQYF. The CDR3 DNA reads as TGTGCCAGCAGTTCCGGGACAGGGAAGGAGACCCAGTACTTC.